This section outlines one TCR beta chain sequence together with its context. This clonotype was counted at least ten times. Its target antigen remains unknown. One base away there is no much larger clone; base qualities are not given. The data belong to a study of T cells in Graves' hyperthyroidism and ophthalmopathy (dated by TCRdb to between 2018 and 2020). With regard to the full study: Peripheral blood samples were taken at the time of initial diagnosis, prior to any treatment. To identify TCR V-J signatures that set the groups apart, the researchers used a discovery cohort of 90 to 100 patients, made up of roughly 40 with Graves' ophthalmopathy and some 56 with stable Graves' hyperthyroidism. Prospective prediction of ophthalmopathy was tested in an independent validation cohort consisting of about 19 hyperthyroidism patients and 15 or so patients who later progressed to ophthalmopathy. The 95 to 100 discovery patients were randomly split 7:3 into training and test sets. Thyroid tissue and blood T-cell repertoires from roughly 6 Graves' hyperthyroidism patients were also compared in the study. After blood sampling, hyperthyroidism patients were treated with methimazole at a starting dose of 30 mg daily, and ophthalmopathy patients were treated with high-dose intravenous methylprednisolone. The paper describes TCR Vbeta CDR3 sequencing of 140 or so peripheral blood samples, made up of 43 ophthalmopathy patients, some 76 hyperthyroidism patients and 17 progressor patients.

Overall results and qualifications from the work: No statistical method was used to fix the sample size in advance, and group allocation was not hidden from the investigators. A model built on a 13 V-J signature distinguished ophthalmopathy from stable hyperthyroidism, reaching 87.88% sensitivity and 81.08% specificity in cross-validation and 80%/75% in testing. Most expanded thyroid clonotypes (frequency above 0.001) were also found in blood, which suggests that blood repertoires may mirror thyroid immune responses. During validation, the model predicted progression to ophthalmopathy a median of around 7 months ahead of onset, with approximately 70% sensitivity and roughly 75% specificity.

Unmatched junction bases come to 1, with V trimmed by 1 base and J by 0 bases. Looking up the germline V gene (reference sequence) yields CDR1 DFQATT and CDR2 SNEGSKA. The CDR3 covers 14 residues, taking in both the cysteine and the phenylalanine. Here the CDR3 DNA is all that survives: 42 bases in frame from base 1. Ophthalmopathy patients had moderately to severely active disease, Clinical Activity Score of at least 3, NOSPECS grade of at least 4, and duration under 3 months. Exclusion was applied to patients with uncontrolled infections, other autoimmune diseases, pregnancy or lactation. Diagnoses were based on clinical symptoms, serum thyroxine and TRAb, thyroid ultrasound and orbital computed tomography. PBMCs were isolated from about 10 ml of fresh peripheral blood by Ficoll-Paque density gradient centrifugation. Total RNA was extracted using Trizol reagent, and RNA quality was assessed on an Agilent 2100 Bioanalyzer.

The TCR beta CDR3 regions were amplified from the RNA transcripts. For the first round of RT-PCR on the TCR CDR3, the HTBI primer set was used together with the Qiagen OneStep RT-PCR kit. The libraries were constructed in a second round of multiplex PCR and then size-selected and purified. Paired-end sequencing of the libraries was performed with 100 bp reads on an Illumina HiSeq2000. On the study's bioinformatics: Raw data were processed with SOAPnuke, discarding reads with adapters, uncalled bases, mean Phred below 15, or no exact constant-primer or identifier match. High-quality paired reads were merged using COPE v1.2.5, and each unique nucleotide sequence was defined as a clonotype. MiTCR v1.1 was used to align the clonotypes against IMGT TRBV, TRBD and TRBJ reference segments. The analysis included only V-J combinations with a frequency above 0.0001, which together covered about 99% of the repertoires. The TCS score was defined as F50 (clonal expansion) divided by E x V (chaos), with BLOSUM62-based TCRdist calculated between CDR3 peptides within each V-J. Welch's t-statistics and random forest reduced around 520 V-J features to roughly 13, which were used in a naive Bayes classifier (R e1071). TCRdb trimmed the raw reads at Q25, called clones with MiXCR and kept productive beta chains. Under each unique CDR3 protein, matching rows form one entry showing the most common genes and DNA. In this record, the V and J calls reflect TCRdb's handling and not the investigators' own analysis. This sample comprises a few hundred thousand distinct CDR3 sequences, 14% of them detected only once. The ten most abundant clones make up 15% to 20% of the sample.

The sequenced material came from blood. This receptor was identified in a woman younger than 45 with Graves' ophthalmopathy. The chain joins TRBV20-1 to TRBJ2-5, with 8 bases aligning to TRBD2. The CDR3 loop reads CSARVAGYQETQYF. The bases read TGCAGTGCTAGAGTAGCGGGATACCAAGAGACCCAGTACTTC.